This entry is about one TCR beta chain. The CDR3 totals 18 residues. The V and J ends lost 9 bases and 0 bases, in that order; junction bases with no gene match: 14. Per the germline V gene, CDR1 is LNHDA and CDR2 is SQIVND (reference sequence). These data are taken from a study of blood T cell repertoires in COVID-19. The data were produced by immunoSEQ multiplex PCR, yet TCRdb's version contains in-frame clones alone and is incomplete. In the table there are 100,000 to 120,000 clones, over 80% of which are singletons. The source is a woman between 50 and 59 years old with acute or convalescent COVID-19. The V gene is TRBV19, the J gene TRBJ2-1; 10 bases are shared with TRBD1. The sample was peripheral blood. This CDR3 is CASSRQGASKSSYNEQFF. The CDR3, as DNA: TGTGCCAGCTCCCGACAGGGGGCCTCTAAAAGCTCCTACAATGAGCAGTTCTTC.